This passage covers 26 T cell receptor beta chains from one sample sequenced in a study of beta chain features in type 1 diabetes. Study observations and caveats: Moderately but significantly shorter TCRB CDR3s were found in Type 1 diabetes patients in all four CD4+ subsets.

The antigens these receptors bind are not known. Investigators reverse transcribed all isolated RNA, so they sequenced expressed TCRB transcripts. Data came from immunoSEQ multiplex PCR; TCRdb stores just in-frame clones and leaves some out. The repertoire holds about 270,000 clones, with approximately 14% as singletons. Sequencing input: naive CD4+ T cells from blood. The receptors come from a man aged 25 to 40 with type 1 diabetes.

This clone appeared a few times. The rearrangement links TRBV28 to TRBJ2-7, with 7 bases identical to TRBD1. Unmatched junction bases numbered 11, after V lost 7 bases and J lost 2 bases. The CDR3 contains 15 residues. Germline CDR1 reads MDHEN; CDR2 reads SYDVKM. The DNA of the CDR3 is TGTGCCAGCACCTCCGGGGACAGACGGACCTACGAGCAGTACTTC. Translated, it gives CASTSGDRRTYEQYF. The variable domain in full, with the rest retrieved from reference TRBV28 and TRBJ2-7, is DVKVTQSSRYLVKRTGEKVFLECVQDMDHENMFWYRQDPGLGLRLIYFSYDVKMKEKGDIPEGYSVSREKKERFSLILESASTNQTSMYLCASTSGDRRTYEQYFGPGTRLTVT.

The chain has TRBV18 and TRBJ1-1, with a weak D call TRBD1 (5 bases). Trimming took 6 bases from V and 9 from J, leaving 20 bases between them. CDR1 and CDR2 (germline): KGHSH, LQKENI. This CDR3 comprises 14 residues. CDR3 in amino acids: CASSARQIPGQAFF. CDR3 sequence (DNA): TGTGCCAGCTCCGCTCGACAGATCCCCGGGCAAGCTTTCTTT.

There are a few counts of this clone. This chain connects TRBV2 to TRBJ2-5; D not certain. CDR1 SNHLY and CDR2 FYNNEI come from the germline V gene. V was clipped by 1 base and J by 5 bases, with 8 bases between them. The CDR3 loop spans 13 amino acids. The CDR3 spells CASSEEVRETQYF. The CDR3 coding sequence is TGTGCCAGCAGTGAAGAGGTCAGGGAGACCCAGTACTTC.

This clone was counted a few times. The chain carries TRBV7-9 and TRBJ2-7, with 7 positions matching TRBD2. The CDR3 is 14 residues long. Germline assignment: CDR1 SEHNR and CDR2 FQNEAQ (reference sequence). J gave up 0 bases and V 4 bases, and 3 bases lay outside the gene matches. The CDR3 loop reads CASSSRDYSYEQYF. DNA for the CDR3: TGTGCCAGCAGCTCCCGGGACTACTCCTACGAGCAGTACTTC.

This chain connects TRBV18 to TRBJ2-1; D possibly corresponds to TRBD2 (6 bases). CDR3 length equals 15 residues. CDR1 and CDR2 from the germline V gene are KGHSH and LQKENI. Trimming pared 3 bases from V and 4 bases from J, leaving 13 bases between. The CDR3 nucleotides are TGTGCCAGCTCACCCCGTAGCGGTCAGTACAATGAGCAGTTCTTC. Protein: CASSPRSGQYNEQFF.

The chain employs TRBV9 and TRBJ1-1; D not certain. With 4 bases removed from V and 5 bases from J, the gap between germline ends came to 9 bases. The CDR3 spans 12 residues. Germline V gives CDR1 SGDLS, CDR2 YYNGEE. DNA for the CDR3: TGTGCCAGCAGCCCCGGAGATACTGAAGCTTTCTTT. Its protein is CASSPGDTEAFF. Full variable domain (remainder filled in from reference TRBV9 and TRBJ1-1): DSGVTQTPKHLITATGQRVTLRCSPRSGDLSVYWYQQSLDQGLQFLIQYYNGEERAKGNILERFSAQQFPDLHSELNLSSLELGDSALYFCASSPGDTEAFFGQGTRLTVV.

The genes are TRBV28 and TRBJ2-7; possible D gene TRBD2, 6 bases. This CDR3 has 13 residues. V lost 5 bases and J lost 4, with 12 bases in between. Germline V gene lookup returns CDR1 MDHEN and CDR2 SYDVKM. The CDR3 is CASSKAGGYEQYF. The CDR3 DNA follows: TGTGCCAGCAGTAAGGCCGGGGGATACGAGCAGTACTTC.

The CDR3 sequence: CASSPKAGSTDTQYF. DNA for the CDR3: TGTGCCAGCAGCCCAAAGGCAGGTAGCACAGATACGCAGTATTTT. The chain employs TRBV7-3 and TRBJ2-3; D gene ambiguous. The CDR3 extends over 15 amino acids. V was pared by 5 bases and J by 0 bases, with 12 bases between. CDR1 and CDR2 from the germline V gene are SGHTA and FQGTGA. Drawing the rest from reference TRBV7-3 and TRBJ2-3, the complete variable domain is GAGVSQTPSNKVTEKGKYVELRCDPISGHTALYWYRQSLGQGPEFLIYFQGTGAADDSGLPNDRFFAVRPEGSVSTLKIQRTERGDSAVYLCASSPKAGSTDTQYFGPGTRLTVL.

CDR3 bases: TGTGCCAGCAGCGGACCCGGACAGGGAGCTGCTGGCTACACCTTC. Amino acids: CASSGPGQGAAGYTF. This chain connects TRBV9 to TRBJ1-2; 8 bases match TRBD1. V shed 3 bases, J shed 7 bases, and the junction held 11 bases outside the gene matches. Germline V gives CDR1 SGDLS, CDR2 YYNGEE. The CDR3 spans 15 residues. Using reference TRBV9 and TRBJ1-2 for the parts outside the CDR3, the full variable domain is DSGVTQTPKHLITATGQRVTLRCSPRSGDLSVYWYQQSLDQGLQFLIQYYNGEERAKGNILERFSAQQFPDLHSELNLSSLELGDSALYFCASSGPGQGAAGYTFGSGTRLTVV.

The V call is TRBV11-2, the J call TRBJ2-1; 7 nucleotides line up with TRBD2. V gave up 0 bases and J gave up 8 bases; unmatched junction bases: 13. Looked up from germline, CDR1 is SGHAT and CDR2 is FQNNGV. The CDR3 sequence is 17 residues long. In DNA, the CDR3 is TGTGCCAGCAGCTTAGAGGGTCTAGCGGCTGGGGGGGATGAGCAGTTCTTC. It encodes CASSLEGLAAGGDEQFF.

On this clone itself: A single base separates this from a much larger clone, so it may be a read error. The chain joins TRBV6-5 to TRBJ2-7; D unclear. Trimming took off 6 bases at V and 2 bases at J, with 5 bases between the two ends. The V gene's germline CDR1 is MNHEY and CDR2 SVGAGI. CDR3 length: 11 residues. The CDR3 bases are TGTGCCAGCAGCTCTCCCTACGAGCAGTACTTC. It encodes CASSSPYEQYF.

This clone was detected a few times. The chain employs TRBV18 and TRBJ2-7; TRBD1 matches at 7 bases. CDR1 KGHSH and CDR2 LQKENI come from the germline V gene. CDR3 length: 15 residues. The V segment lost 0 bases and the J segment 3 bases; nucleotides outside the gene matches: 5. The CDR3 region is CASSPPGTVLYEQYF. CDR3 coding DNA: TGTGCCAGCTCACCACCGGGGACAGTCCTCTACGAGCAGTACTTC.

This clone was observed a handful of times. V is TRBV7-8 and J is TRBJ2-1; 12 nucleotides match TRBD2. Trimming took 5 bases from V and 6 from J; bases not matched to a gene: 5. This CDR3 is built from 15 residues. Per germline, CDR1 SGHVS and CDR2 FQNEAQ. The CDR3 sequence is CASSPGLAGRNEQFF. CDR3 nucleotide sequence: TGTGCCAGCAGCCCAGGACTAGCGGGACGCAATGAGCAGTTCTTC. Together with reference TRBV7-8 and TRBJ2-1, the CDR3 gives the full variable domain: GAGVSQSPRYKVAKRGQDVALRCDPISGHVSLFWYQQALGQGPEFLTYFQNEAQLDKSGLPSDRFFAERPEGSVSTLKIQRTQQEDSAVYLCASSPGLAGRNEQFFGPGTRLTVL.

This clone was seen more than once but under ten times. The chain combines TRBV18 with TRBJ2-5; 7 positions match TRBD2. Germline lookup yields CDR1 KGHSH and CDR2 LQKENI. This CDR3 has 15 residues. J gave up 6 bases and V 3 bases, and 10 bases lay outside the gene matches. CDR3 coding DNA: TGTGCCAGCTCACCCCCCGGCGGGAGTAGGAAGACCCAGTACTTC. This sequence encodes CASSPPGGSRKTQYF. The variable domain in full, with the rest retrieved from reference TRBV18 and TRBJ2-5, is NAGVMQNPRHLVRRRGQEARLRCSPMKGHSHVYWYRQLPEEGLKFMVYLQKENIIDESGMPKERFSAEFPKEGPSILRIQQVVRGDSAAYFCASSPPGGSRKTQYFGPGTRLLVL.

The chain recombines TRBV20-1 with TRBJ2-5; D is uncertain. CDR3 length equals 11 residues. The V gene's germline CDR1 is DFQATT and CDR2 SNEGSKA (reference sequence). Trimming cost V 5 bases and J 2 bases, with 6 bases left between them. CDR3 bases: TGCAGTGCTCAGTTTCAAGAGACCCAGTACTTC. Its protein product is CSAQFQETQYF.

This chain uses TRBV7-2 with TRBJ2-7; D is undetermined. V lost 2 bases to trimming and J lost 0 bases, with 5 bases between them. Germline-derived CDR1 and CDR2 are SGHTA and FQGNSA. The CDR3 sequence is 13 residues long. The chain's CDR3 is CASSLYTSYEQYF. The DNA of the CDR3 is TGTGCCAGCAGCTTATACACCTCCTACGAGCAGTACTTC.

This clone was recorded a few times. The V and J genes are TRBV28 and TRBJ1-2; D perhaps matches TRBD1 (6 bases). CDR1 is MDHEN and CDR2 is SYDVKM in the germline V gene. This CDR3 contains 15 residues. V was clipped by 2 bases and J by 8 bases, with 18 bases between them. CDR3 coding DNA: TGTGCCAGCAGTTTACTCGTGCGGCAGGGGCACGGCTACACCTTC. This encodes CASSLLVRQGHGYTF.

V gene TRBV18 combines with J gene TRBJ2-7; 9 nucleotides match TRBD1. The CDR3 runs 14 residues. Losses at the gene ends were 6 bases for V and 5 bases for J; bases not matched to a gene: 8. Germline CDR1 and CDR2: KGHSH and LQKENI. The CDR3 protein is CASSARDRADEQYF. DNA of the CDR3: TGTGCCAGCTCGGCCCGGGACAGGGCGGACGAGCAGTACTTC.

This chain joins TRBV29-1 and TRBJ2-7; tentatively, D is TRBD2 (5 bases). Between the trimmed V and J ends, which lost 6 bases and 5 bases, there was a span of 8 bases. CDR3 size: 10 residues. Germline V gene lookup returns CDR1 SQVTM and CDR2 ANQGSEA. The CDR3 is CSVGSDEQYF. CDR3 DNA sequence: TGCAGCGTGGGGAGCGACGAGCAGTACTTC.

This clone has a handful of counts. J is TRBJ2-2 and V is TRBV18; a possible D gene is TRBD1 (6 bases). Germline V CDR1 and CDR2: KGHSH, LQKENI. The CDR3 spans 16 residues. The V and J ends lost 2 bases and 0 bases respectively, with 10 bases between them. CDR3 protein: CASSPRTDPNTGELFF. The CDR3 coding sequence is TGTGCCAGCTCACCAAGGACAGATCCGAACACCGGGGAGCTGTTTTTT.

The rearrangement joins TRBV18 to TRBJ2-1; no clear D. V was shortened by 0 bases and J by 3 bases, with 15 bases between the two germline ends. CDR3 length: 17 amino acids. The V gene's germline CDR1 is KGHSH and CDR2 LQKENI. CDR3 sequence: CASSPPVTQADYNEQFF. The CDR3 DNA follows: TGTGCCAGCTCACCACCAGTCACGCAGGCAGACTACAATGAGCAGTTCTTC.

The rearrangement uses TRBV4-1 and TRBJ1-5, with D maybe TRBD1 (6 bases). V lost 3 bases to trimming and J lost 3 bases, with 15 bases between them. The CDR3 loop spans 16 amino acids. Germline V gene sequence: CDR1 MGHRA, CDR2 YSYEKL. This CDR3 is CASSQRWTVPNQPQHF. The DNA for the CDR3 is TGCGCCAGCAGCCAGAGGTGGACAGTTCCCAATCAGCCCCAGCATTTT.

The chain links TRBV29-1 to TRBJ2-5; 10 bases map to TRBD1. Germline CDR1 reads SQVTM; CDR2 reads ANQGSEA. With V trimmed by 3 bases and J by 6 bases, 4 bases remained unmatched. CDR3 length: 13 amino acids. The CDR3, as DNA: TGCAGCGTTGATCGGGACAGGGGACAGACCCAGTACTTC. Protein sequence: CSVDRDRGQTQYF.

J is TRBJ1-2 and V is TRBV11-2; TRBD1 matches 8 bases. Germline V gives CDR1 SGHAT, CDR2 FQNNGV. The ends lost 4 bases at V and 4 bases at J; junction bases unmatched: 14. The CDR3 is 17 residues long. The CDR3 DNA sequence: TGTGCCAGCAGCTCCGAGTTGGGGGGACAGGTTGTCTATGGCTACACCTTC. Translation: CASSSELGGQVVYGYTF.

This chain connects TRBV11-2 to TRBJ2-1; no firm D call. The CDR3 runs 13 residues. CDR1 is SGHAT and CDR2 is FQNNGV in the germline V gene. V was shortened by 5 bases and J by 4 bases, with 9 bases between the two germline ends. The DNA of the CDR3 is TGTGCCAGCAGCCGCGTTGCGTACAATGAGCAGTTCTTC. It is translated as CASSRVAYNEQFF.

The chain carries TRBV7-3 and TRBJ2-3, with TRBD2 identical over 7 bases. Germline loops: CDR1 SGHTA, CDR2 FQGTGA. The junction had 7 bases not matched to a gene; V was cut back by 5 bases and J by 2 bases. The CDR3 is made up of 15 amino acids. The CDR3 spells CASSLQAGSTDTQYF. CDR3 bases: TGTGCCAGCAGCCTTCAAGCGGGATCCACAGATACGCAGTATTTT.